A selection of T cell receptor beta chains follows, all from one sample in a study of OX40 agonist ivuxolimab in advanced cancers. The method was immunoSEQ multiplex PCR; TCRdb's version includes in-frame clones alone and lacks a portion of them. The top ten hold roughly 7.8% of the sample, which has tens of thousands of clones, approximately 91% seen once. The source was CD4+ or CD8+ T cells sorted from blood, collected in a trial of the OX40 agonist ivuxolimab. Receptors originate from an adult with an advanced solid tumor such as melanoma, head and neck, liver or kidney cancer. CDR3s include the opening cysteine and the closing phenylalanine or tryptophan. The D gene is left open where the match is weak. Only some rows state a clone size, as once, few, many or a class for expanded clones.

d_call j_call v_call clone_size cdr3_aa cdr3_nt
- TRBJ1-3 TRBV7-8 - CASSFTGGRSGNTIYF TGTGCCAGCAGCTTTACGGGAGGGAGGTCTGGAAACACCATATATTTT
- TRBJ1-1 TRBV19 - CASKQGPPTEAFF TGTGCCAGTAAGCAAGGACCCCCGACTGAAGCTTTCTTT
- TRBJ1-2 TRBV28 - CASSLNHRVGYTF TGTGCCAGCAGTCTTAACCATAGAGTTGGCTACACCTTC
TRBD1 TRBJ2-3 TRBV18 - CASSPTRGQGAQDTQYF TGTGCCAGCTCACCAACGAGGGGACAGGGGGCCCAAGATACGCAGTATTTT
- TRBJ2-2 TRBV14 - CASSQGPPRLWAGELFF TGTGCCAGCAGCCAAGGACCCCCAAGGCTTTGGGCCGGGGAGCTGTTTTTT
- TRBJ2-7 TRBV6-6 - CATTRDFSAEQYF TGTGCCACTACCCGGGACTTTTCAGCCGAGCAGTACTTC
TRBD1 TRBJ1-4 TRBV18 - CASSPRDGTELFF TGTGCCAGCTCACCACGGGACGGGACAGAACTGTTTTTT
TRBD2 TRBJ2-7 TRBV6-5 - CASIPLTSGSWYF TGTGCCAGCATACCATTGACTAGCGGGAGTTGGTACTTC
TRBD1 TRBJ1-1 TRBV11-2 - CASRPGGQRRTEAFF TGTGCCAGCAGACCCGGGGGACAGAGACGGACTGAAGCTTTCTTT
- TRBJ1-2 TRBV15 - CATSPRHGNGYTF TGTGCCACCAGCCCCCGACACGGAAATGGCTACACCTTC
- TRBJ2-7 TRBV7-6 - CASSLGGQVSYEQYF TGTGCCAGCAGCTTAGGGGGACAAGTATCCTACGAGCAGTACTTC
- TRBJ2-4 TRBV6-5 - CASSYSFGLAKNIQYF TGTGCCAGCAGTTACTCGTTCGGGCTAGCCAAAAACATTCAGTACTTC
TRBD2 TRBJ2-5 TRBV30 - CAWGLAGSETQYF TGTGCCTGGGGACTAGCGGGATCAGAGACCCAGTACTTC
- TRBJ2-1 TRBV5-4 - CASSSRTVYNEQFF TGTGCCAGCAGTTCGCGAACCGTCTACAATGAGCAGTTCTTC
- TRBJ1-6 TRBV4-1 - CASSSWENNSPLHF TGCGCCAGCAGTTCGTGGGAGAATAATTCACCCCTCCACTTT
TRBD1 TRBJ1-2 TRBV5-8 - CASSRGQVFNYGYTF TGTGCCAGCAGCCGAGGACAGGTTTTTAACTATGGCTACACCTTC
TRBD1 TRBJ1-2 TRBV19 - CASSIQGGGYTF TGTGCCAGTAGTATTCAGGGGGGTGGCTACACCTTC
- TRBJ1-1 TRBV19 - CASSMRNTEAFF TGTGCCAGTAGTATGAGAAACACTGAAGCTTTCTTT
- TRBJ2-7 TRBV2 - CASNLSGGLEQYF TGTGCCAGCAATCTTTCTGGGGGTCTCGAGCAGTACTTC
- TRBJ2-5 TRBV30 - CAWRFGSETQYF TGTGCCTGGAGGTTCGGATCAGAGACCCAGTACTTC
- TRBJ2-1 TRBV7-2 - CASSLAPSRNEQFF TGTGCCAGCAGCTTAGCCCCGAGTCGCAATGAGCAGTTCTTC
- TRBJ1-2 TRBV6-1 - CASSEGTDPNYTF TGTGCCAGCAGTGAAGGTACAGACCCAAACTACACCTTC
- TRBJ2-7 TRBV6-6 - CASSPGGNRNYEQYF TGTGCCAGCAGCCCGGGTGGGAACCGAAACTACGAGCAGTACTTC
- TRBJ2-2 TRBV25-1 - CASSNTGGTGELFF TGTGCCAGCAGTAACACCGGGGGCACCGGGGAGCTGTTTTTT
- TRBJ1-2 TRBV5-4 - CASSLAWGQQDNYGYTF TGTGCCAGCAGCTTGGCCTGGGGCCAGCAAGACAACTATGGCTACACCTTC
- TRBJ1-1 TRBV6-7 once CASSPRVIITEAFF TGTGCCAGCAGTCCCAGGGTAATAATCACTGAAGCTTTCTTT
- TRBJ2-3 TRBV5-1 - CASSLEVHGRTDTQYF TGCGCCAGCAGCTTGGAGGTTCATGGAAGGACAGATACGCAGTATTTT
TRBD2 TRBJ2-3 TRBV7-6 once CASSFPERELEGTQYF TGTGCCAGCAGCTTCCCCGAGCGGGAGCTGGAGGGTACGCAGTATTTT
- TRBJ1-5 TRBV30 - CAWSGQIGNQPQHF TGTGCCTGGAGTGGACAGATTGGCAATCAGCCCCAGCATTTT
- TRBJ1-2 TRBV15 - CATSPTGNPYGYTF TGTGCCACCAGTCCCACAGGGAACCCCTATGGCTACACCTTC